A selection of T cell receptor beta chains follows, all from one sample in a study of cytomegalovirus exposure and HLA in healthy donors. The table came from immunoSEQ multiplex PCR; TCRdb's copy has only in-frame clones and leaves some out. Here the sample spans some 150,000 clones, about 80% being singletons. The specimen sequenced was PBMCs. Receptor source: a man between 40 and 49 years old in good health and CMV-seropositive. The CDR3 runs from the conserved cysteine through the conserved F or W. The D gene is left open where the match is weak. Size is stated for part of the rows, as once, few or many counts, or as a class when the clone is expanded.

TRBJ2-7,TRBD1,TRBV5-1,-,CASSSPTGGEQYF,TGCGCCAGCAGCTCCCCGACAGGGGGCGAGCAGTACTTC
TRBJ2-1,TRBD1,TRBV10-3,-,CAIRPTGGNNEQFF,TGTGCCATCAGGCCGACAGGGGGCAATAATGAGCAGTTCTTC
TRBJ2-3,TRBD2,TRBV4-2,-,CASSQESLAVTDTQYF,TGTGCCAGCAGCCAAGAATCACTAGCGGTCACAGATACGCAGTATTTT
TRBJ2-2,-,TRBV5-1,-,CASSYTGLSNTGELFF,TGCGCCAGCAGCTATACGGGACTCAGTAACACCGGGGAGCTGTTTTTT
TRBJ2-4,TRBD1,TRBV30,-,CASGQGSIQNIQYF,TGTGCCTCGGGACAGGGATCGATCCAAAACATTCAGTACTTC
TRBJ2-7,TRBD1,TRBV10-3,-,CATSDSTGVIYEQYF,TGTGCCACCAGTGACTCGACAGGGGTGATCTACGAGCAGTACTTC
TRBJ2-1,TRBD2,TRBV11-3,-,CASSPGGRSYNEQFF,TGTGCCAGCAGTCCGGGGGGACGCTCCTACAATGAGCAGTTCTTC
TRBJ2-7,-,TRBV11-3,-,CASSLVGTGRPHRPYEQYF,TGTGCCAGCAGCTTAGTCGGAACGGGGAGGCCCCATAGGCCCTACGAGCAGTACTTC
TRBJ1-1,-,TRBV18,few,CASHFFGTEAFF,TGTGCCAGCCACTTCTTTGGCACTGAAGCTTTCTTT
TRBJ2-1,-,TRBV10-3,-,CAISRGGNEQFF,TGTGCCATCAGTCGAGGAGGAAATGAGCAGTTCTTC
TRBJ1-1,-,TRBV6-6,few,CASVLFAEAFF,TGTGCCAGCGTCCTTTTCGCTGAAGCTTTCTTT
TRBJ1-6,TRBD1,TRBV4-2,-,CASSQEQGHNSPLHF,TGTGCCAGCAGCCAAGAACAGGGGCATAATTCACCCCTCCACTTT
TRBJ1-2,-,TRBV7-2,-,CASSLNPGGYTF,TGTGCCAGCAGCTTAAATCCGGGAGGCTACACCTTC
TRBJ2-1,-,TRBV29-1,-,CSAVVGLPFF,TGCAGCGCCGTGGTGGGGCTCCCCTTCTTC
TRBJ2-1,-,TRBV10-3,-,CAIGSSEFYNEQFF,TGTGCCATCGGATCTAGCGAATTTTACAATGAGCAGTTCTTC
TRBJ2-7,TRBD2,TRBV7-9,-,CASSPPGLAGAYEQYF,TGTGCCAGCAGCCCCCCAGGACTAGCGGGGGCCTACGAGCAGTACTTC
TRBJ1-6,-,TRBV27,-,CASSLVREDNSPLHF,TGTGCCAGCAGTTTGGTCAGGGAAGATAATTCACCCCTCCACTTT
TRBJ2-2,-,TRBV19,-,CASSIKGGTGELFF,TGTGCCAGTAGTATAAAAGGGGGCACCGGGGAGCTGTTTTTT
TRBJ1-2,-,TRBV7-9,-,CASSLDSANYGYTF,TGTGCCAGCAGCTTGGACAGCGCTAACTATGGCTACACCTTC
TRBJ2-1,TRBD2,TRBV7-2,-,CASSLTSGGSSYNEQFF,TGTGCCAGCAGCTTGACTAGCGGGGGGAGCTCCTACAATGAGCAGTTCTTC
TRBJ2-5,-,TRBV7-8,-,CASSLTGQGGMAQYF,TGTGCCAGCAGCCTTACAGGGCAGGGGGGTATGGCCCAGTACTTC
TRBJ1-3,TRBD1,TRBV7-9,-,CASSLRPGQGPGNTIYF,TGTGCCAGCAGCTTACGTCCGGGACAGGGTCCGGGAAACACCATATATTTT
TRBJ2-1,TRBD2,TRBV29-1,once,CSGTLAGVANEQFF,TGCAGCGGTACACTAGCGGGAGTAGCAAATGAGCAGTTCTTC
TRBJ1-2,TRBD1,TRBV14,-,CASSQGQFYGYTF,TGTGCCAGCAGCCAGGGACAGTTCTATGGCTACACCTTC
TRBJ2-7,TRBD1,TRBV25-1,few,CASGQVYEQYF,TGTGCCAGTGGACAGGTCTACGAGCAGTACTTC
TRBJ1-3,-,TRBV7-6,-,CASSPSSGILNTIYF,TGTGCCAGCAGCCCTAGCTCAGGCATTCTAAACACCATATATTTT
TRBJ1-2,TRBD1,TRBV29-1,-,CSVPHGQGVGYTF,TGCAGCGTCCCTCACGGGCAGGGGGTTGGCTACACCTTC
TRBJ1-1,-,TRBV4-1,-,CASSLNRDTEAFF,TGCGCCAGCAGCCTTAACAGGGACACTGAAGCTTTCTTT
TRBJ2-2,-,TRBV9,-,CASSVGTFQLFF,TGTGCCAGCAGCGTAGGAACATTCCAGCTGTTTTTT
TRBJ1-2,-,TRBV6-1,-,CASSEFQGCSYTF,TGTGCCAGCAGTGAGTTCCAGGGTTGTAGCTACACCTTC
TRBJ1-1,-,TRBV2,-,CASRATEAFF,TGTGCCAGCAGAGCGACTGAAGCTTTCTTT
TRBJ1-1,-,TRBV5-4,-,CASSLGGGREGAFF,TGTGCCAGCAGCTTGGGGGGGGGACGAGAGGGAGCTTTCTTT
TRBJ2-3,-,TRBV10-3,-,CAISPFRDSGGDTQYF,TGTGCCATCAGTCCGTTCCGGGACTCTGGAGGAGATACGCAGTATTTT
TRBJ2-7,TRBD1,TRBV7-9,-,CASSHRDRALYEQYF,TGTGCCAGCAGCCACAGGGACAGGGCCCTCTACGAGCAGTACTTC
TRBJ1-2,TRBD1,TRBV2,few,CASSGVRDRGSDGYTF,TGTGCCAGCAGTGGCGTCAGGGACAGGGGATCGGATGGCTACACCTTC
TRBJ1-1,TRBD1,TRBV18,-,CASSSDRGNTEAFF,TGTGCCAGCTCATCAGACAGGGGGAACACTGAAGCTTTCTTT
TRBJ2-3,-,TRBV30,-,CAYTQGGRSTDTQYF,TGTGCCTACACGCAGGGGGGACGTAGTACAGATACGCAGTATTTT
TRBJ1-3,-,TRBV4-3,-,CASSQVARDTIYF,TGCGCCAGCAGCCAAGTCGCCCGAGACACCATATATTTT
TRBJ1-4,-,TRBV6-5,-,CASSGWGGNEKLFF,TGTGCCAGCAGTGGGTGGGGGGGTAATGAAAAACTGTTTTTT
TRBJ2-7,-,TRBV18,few,CASSGGPSSYEQYF,TGTGCCAGCTCGGGGGGGCCGAGCTCCTACGAGCAGTACTTC
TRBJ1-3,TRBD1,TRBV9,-,CASSVSGQGGNTIYF,TGTGCCAGCAGCGTATCGGGACAGGGAGGAAACACCATATATTTT
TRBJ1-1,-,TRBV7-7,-,CASSQQENTEAFF,TGTGCTAGCAGCCAACAGGAGAACACTGAAGCTTTCTTT
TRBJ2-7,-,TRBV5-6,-,CASSLRKNEQYF,TGTGCCAGCAGCTTGCGTAAAAACGAGCAGTACTTC
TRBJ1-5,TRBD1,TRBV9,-,CASGGQPFNQPQHF,TGTGCCAGCGGGGGACAGCCGTTCAATCAGCCCCAGCATTTT
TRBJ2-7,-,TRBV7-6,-,CASRAKGGPSYEQYF,TGTGCCAGCAGGGCTAAAGGTGGGCCGTCCTACGAGCAGTACTTC
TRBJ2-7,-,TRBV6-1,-,CASWEETPPYEQYF,TGTGCCAGCTGGGAAGAGACACCCCCCTACGAGCAGTACTTC
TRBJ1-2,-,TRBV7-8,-,CASSFSYNYGYTF,TGTGCCAGCAGCTTCTCGTATAACTATGGCTACACCTTC